This T cell receptor beta chain was recovered during a study of blood T cell repertoires in COVID-19. The overall study: Specimens from acute and convalescent COVID-19 originated in the United States, Italy and Spain. PBMCs, B-cell-depleted T cells, or T cells were the source of the cDNA or gDNA that made up the material.

In the source study's methods: The assay estimated nucleated cells by amplifying reference gene primers. The table came from immunoSEQ multiplex PCR; TCRdb's copy has only in-frame clones and leaves some out. The DNA was the basis for D and trimming; V, J and clone size are from that table. This sample carries fewer than 300,000 clones, 80% to 90% of them seen once, and the ten largest clones take around 4.5%. Participant ages covered roughly 18 to 90 years across some 25 US areas. This CDR3 is 13 amino acids long. V was trimmed by 6 bases and J by 4 bases, leaving 12 bases between them. Germline lookup yields CDR1 SGHVS and CDR2 FNYEAQ.

The sample was PBMCs or T cells enriched from blood (not recorded which). The origin of this receptor is a woman aged 25 to 45 who had recovered from COVID-19. V usage is TRBV7-6 and J usage is TRBJ1-1; TRBD1 might be the D (6 bases). The CDR3 spells CASRQGSATEAFF. CDR3 nucleotides: TGTGCCAGCAGACAGGGCTCCGCCACTGAAGCTTTCTTT.